The sequence of this T cell receptor (beta chain) was determined in a study of cytomegalovirus exposure and HLA in healthy donors. Overall study: In a later analysis, the 120 or so validation repertoires were reported to have used the same platform as the roughly 600 first-cohort repertoires. Study results and limitations: The tendency of first-cohort TCR clusters to co-occur in the 100 to 150 validation repertoires was identified by a subsequent analysis.

There are 15 residues in the CDR3. V dropped 6 bases and J dropped 1; count of bases not matched to a gene: 8. From germline, CDR1 is MNHEY and CDR2 SMNVEV (reference sequence). Concerning this clone: Its antigen is not known. This CDR3 is also generated by other DNA sequences in the sample.

The data were produced by immunoSEQ multiplex PCR, yet TCRdb's version contains in-frame clones alone and is incomplete. The sample lists roughly 220,000 clones; 80% to 85% were seen once. The V and J genes are TRBV27 and TRBJ2-7, with 8 bases that match TRBD1. The clonotype originates from a woman under 40 in good health and CMV-seropositive. The material sequenced was PBMCs. The CDR3 protein is CASSLTGGESYEQYF. In DNA, the CDR3 is TGTGCCAGCAGCCTTACAGGGGGTGAATCCTACGAGCAGTACTTC.